The T cell receptor beta chain under discussion was sequenced for a study of blood T cells in healthy people across ages. Through a sample-barcoded 5' primer and a J-beta primer mix, a second PCR was run for roughly 7 to 11 cycles. TCRdb redid the calling of the 5' RACE reads with MiXCR, one entry per CDR3 protein. The data contain 800,000 to 950,000 distinct CDR3 sequences, 25% to 35% of them singletons. These data were also reused for a study on T cells of mothers and their children. That paper notes: According to the study, all extracted RNA entered cDNA synthesis at about 1.4 ug per 15 ul. Whether pairs are related or unrelated, thymic selection shapes their TCR recombination output in much the same way.

The receptor's source is a woman in her thirties or forties in good health. Sequenced: blood.

For the CDR3, the DNA is TGTGCCATCAGTGAGGGCGGGCTAGGGCAGCCCCAGCATTTT. As protein: CAISEGGLGQPQHF. The chain recombines TRBV10-3 with TRBJ1-5; D remains unclear. V lost 2 bases to trimming and J lost 7 bases, with 12 bases between them. Germline V lookup: CDR1 ENHRY, CDR2 SYGVKD. There are 14 residues in the CDR3.